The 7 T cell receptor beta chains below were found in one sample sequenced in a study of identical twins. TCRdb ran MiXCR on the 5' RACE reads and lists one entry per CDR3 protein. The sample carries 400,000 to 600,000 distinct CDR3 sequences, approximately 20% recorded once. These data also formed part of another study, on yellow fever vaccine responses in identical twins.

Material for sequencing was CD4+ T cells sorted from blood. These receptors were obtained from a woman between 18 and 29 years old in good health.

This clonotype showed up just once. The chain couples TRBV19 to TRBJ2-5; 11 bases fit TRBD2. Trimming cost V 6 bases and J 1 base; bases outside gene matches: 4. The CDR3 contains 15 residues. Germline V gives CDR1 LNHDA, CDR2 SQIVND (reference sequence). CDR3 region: CASRPGLAVQETQYF. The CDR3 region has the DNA TGTGCCAGTAGACCGGGACTAGCGGTCCAAGAGACCCAGTACTTC.

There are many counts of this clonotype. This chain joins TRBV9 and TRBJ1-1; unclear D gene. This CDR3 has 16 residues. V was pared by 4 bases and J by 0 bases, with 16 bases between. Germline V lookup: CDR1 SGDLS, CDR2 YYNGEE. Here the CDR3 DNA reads TGTGCCAGCAGCCCCCGGACCCCCGGAATGAACACTGAAGCTTTCTTT. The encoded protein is CASSPRTPGMNTEAFF.

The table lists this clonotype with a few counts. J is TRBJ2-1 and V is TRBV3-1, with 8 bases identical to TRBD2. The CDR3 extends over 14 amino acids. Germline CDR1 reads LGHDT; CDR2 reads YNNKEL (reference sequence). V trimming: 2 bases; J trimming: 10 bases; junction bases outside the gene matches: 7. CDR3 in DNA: TGTGCCAGCAGCCAAAAAACGGGGGGGACAGAGCAGTTCTTC. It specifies CASSQKTGGTEQFF.

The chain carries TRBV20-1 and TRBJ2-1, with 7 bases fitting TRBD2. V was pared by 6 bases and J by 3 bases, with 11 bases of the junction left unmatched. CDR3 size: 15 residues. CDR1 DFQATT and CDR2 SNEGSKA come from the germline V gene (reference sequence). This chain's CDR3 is CSAVLGGSYYNEQFF. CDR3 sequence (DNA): TGCAGTGCCGTGTTGGGCGGGAGTTACTACAATGAGCAGTTCTTC.

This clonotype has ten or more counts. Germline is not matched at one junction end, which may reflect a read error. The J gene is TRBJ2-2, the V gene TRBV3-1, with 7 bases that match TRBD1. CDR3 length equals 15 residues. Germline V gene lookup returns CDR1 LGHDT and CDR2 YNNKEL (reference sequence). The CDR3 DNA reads TGCGCCAGCAGCCAGGGGACAGCGAACACCGGGGAGCTGTTTTTT. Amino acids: CASSQGTANTGELFF.

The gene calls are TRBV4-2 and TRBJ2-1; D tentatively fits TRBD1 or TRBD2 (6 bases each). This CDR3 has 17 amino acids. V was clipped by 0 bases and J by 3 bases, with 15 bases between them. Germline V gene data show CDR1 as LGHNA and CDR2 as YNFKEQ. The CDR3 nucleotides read TGTGCCAGCAGCCAAGACACTACGAGGGGGGACTACAATGAGCAGTTCTTC. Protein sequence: CASSQDTTRGDYNEQFF.

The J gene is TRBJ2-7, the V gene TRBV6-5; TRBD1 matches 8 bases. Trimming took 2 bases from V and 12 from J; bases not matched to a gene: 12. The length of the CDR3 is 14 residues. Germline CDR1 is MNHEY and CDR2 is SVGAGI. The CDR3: CASSYKTGDRQRYV. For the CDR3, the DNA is TGTGCCAGCAGTTACAAGACAGGGGATAGGCAACGGTACGTC.